Listed below are T cell receptor beta chains from one sample, sequenced in a study of T cell changes during pregnancy in multiple sclerosis. Some clones are missing from TCRdb's copy, which holds only in-frame ones; the method was immunoSEQ multiplex PCR. The table shows tens of thousands of clones, with roughly 92% occurring only once. The source material was peripheral blood, sampled in the third trimester of pregnancy. All receptors come from a female donor in good health, enrolled as a control in a pregnancy study. Both conserved end residues are part of each CDR3. Each record gives: CDR3 protein, CDR3 DNA, V gene, clone size, D gene, J gene, CDR3 length. D genes are given only for firm matches. Some rows mark clone size as missing; the rest say once, few, many or name a class of expanded clone.

cdr3_aa: CASSLNGGTNTGELFF; cdr3_nt: TGTGCCAGCAGCTTAAACGGCGGAACGAACACCGGGGAGCTGTTTTTT; v_call: TRBV7-2; clone_size: .; d_call: .; j_call: TRBJ2-2; cdr3_length: 16
cdr3_aa: CASRGWRGARNF; cdr3_nt: TGCGCCAGCCGGGGGTGGAGAGGGGCCAGGAACTTC; v_call: TRBV23-1; clone_size: .; d_call: .; j_call: TRBJ1-2; cdr3_length: 12
cdr3_aa: CASTPGRDTEAFF; cdr3_nt: TGTGCCAGCACCCCTGGGCGCGACACTGAAGCTTTCTTT; v_call: TRBV25-1; clone_size: .; d_call: .; j_call: TRBJ1-1; cdr3_length: 13
cdr3_aa: CASSLGGQDNQPQHF; cdr3_nt: TGTGCCAGCAGCTTGGGGGGACAGGACAATCAGCCCCAGCATTTT; v_call: TRBV5-4; clone_size: .; d_call: TRBD1; j_call: TRBJ1-5; cdr3_length: 15
cdr3_aa: CASSFGGGDEQFF; cdr3_nt: TGCGCCAGCAGCTTCGGGGGGGGCGATGAGCAGTTCTTC; v_call: TRBV5-1; clone_size: .; d_call: TRBD2; j_call: TRBJ2-1; cdr3_length: 13
cdr3_aa: CASSRPSGGAQETQYF; cdr3_nt: TGCGCCAGCAGCCGTCCTAGCGGGGGGGCCCAAGAGACCCAGTACTTC; v_call: TRBV5-1; clone_size: .; d_call: TRBD2; j_call: TRBJ2-5; cdr3_length: 16
cdr3_aa: CARPSEAAKLYEQYF; cdr3_nt: TGCGCCAGACCCAGTGAGGCAGCTAAGTTGTACGAGCAGTACTTC; v_call: TRBV4-3; clone_size: .; d_call: .; j_call: TRBJ2-7; cdr3_length: 15
cdr3_aa: CASSYSYRLYGYTF; cdr3_nt: TGTGCCAGCAGTTACTCGTACAGGTTGTATGGCTACACCTTC; v_call: TRBV6-5; clone_size: .; d_call: .; j_call: TRBJ1-2; cdr3_length: 14
cdr3_aa: CASGDTGTFNYGYTF; cdr3_nt: TGCGCCAGCGGGGACACCGGTACCTTTAACTATGGCTACACCTTC; v_call: TRBV10-2; clone_size: .; d_call: .; j_call: TRBJ1-2; cdr3_length: 15
cdr3_aa: CSVVVADRNTEAFF; cdr3_nt: TGCAGCGTTGTCGTGGCAGACAGGAACACTGAAGCTTTCTTT; v_call: TRBV29-1; clone_size: .; d_call: .; j_call: TRBJ1-1; cdr3_length: 14
cdr3_aa: CASSLETGDGYTF; cdr3_nt: TGCGCCAGCAGCTTGGAGACAGGGGATGGCTACACCTTC; v_call: TRBV5-1; clone_size: .; d_call: TRBD1; j_call: TRBJ1-2; cdr3_length: 13
cdr3_aa: CASSLEGDYGYTF; cdr3_nt: TGTGCCAGCAGCTTGGAGGGAGACTATGGCTACACCTTC; v_call: TRBV7-8; clone_size: .; d_call: .; j_call: TRBJ1-2; cdr3_length: 13
cdr3_aa: CSGGDTGISYEQYF; cdr3_nt: TGCAGCGGGGGGGATACAGGTATCTCCTACGAGCAGTACTTC; v_call: TRBV29-1; clone_size: .; d_call: .; j_call: TRBJ2-7; cdr3_length: 14
cdr3_aa: CSVNRGPNEQFF; cdr3_nt: TGCAGCGTAAACAGGGGGCCCAATGAGCAGTTCTTC; v_call: TRBV29-1; clone_size: .; d_call: TRBD1; j_call: TRBJ2-1; cdr3_length: 12
cdr3_aa: CASSAGLAGVYAQFF; cdr3_nt: TGTGCCAGCAGTGCTGGGCTAGCGGGAGTTTATGCTCAGTTCTTC; v_call: TRBV6-4; clone_size: .; d_call: TRBD2; j_call: TRBJ2-1; cdr3_length: 15
cdr3_aa: CASRETGTDYEQYF; cdr3_nt: TGTGCCAGCAGGGAAACCGGGACAGACTACGAGCAGTACTTC; v_call: TRBV28; clone_size: .; d_call: TRBD1; j_call: TRBJ2-7; cdr3_length: 14
cdr3_aa: CAISVGDQPQHF; cdr3_nt: TGTGCCATCAGTGTAGGGGATCAGCCCCAGCATTTT; v_call: TRBV10-3; clone_size: once; d_call: .; j_call: TRBJ1-5; cdr3_length: 12
cdr3_aa: CASSHRLNTEAFF; cdr3_nt: TGTGCCAGCAGCCATAGATTGAACACTGAAGCTTTCTTT; v_call: TRBV5-8; clone_size: .; d_call: .; j_call: TRBJ1-1; cdr3_length: 13
cdr3_aa: CASSFIAVSSYNEQFF; cdr3_nt: TGTGCCAGCAGCTTCATAGCGGTTAGCTCCTACAATGAGCAGTTCTTC; v_call: TRBV5-6; clone_size: .; d_call: .; j_call: TRBJ2-1; cdr3_length: 16
cdr3_aa: CASSVAPGYEQYF; cdr3_nt: TGTGCCAGCAGCGTAGCCCCCGGGTACGAGCAGTACTTC; v_call: TRBV9; clone_size: .; d_call: .; j_call: TRBJ2-7; cdr3_length: 13
cdr3_aa: CASSYQGAESPLHF; cdr3_nt: TGTGCCAGCAGCTACCAGGGGGCGGAATCACCCCTCCACTTT; v_call: TRBV11-2; clone_size: few; d_call: TRBD1; j_call: TRBJ1-6; cdr3_length: 14
cdr3_aa: CSVENTRQGGTEAFF; cdr3_nt: TGCAGCGTTGAAAATACCCGACAGGGAGGCACTGAAGCTTTCTTT; v_call: TRBV29-1; clone_size: .; d_call: TRBD1; j_call: TRBJ1-1; cdr3_length: 15
cdr3_aa: CASSSSPAVDTQYF; cdr3_nt: TGTGCCAGCAGCTCATCCCCGGCGGTAGATACGCAGTATTTT; v_call: TRBV11-3; clone_size: .; d_call: .; j_call: TRBJ2-3; cdr3_length: 14
cdr3_aa: CASSQPRTSGHSYNEQFF; cdr3_nt: TGCGCCAGCAGCCAACCCCGGACTAGCGGACATTCCTACAATGAGCAGTTCTTC; v_call: TRBV4-3; clone_size: .; d_call: TRBD2; j_call: TRBJ2-1; cdr3_length: 18
cdr3_aa: CASSTNRDTGELFF; cdr3_nt: TGTGCCAGCAGTACGAACAGAGACACCGGGGAGCTGTTTTTT; v_call: TRBV28; clone_size: .; d_call: .; j_call: TRBJ2-2; cdr3_length: 14
cdr3_aa: CASGNAGGSYNEQFF; cdr3_nt: TGTGCCAGCGGTAATGCAGGGGGCTCCTACAATGAGCAGTTCTTC; v_call: TRBV27; clone_size: .; d_call: TRBD1; j_call: TRBJ2-1; cdr3_length: 15